This T cell receptor (beta chain) derives from a study of human CD8 memory T cell subsets. Points from the study as a whole: T cells showing similarly high diversity were the stem-like memory and precursor exhausted cells, not the effector memory cells.

Libraries of TCR beta chains were produced by 5' RACE (UMI-labeled). TCRdb re-analyzed the 5' RACE reads; it lists each CDR3 protein once, without DNA. In total, the table holds some 10,000 distinct CDR3 sequences. The term TPEX covered CCR7+ PD-1+ TIGIT+ early memory CD8+ T cells that had exhausted-like traits. The germline gives CDR1 MNHEY, CDR2 SVGAGI. The CDR3 contains 17 residues. As concerns this clonotype: Its cognate antigen is unknown.

This receptor was obtained from a human donor in good health. Sequencing was carried out using CD8+ T cells from PBMCs. This chain uses TRBV6-5 with TRBJ2-6; TCRdb picks TRBD1, but there is no DNA to check that call. CDR3 sequence: CASSYNRRGSGANVLTF.